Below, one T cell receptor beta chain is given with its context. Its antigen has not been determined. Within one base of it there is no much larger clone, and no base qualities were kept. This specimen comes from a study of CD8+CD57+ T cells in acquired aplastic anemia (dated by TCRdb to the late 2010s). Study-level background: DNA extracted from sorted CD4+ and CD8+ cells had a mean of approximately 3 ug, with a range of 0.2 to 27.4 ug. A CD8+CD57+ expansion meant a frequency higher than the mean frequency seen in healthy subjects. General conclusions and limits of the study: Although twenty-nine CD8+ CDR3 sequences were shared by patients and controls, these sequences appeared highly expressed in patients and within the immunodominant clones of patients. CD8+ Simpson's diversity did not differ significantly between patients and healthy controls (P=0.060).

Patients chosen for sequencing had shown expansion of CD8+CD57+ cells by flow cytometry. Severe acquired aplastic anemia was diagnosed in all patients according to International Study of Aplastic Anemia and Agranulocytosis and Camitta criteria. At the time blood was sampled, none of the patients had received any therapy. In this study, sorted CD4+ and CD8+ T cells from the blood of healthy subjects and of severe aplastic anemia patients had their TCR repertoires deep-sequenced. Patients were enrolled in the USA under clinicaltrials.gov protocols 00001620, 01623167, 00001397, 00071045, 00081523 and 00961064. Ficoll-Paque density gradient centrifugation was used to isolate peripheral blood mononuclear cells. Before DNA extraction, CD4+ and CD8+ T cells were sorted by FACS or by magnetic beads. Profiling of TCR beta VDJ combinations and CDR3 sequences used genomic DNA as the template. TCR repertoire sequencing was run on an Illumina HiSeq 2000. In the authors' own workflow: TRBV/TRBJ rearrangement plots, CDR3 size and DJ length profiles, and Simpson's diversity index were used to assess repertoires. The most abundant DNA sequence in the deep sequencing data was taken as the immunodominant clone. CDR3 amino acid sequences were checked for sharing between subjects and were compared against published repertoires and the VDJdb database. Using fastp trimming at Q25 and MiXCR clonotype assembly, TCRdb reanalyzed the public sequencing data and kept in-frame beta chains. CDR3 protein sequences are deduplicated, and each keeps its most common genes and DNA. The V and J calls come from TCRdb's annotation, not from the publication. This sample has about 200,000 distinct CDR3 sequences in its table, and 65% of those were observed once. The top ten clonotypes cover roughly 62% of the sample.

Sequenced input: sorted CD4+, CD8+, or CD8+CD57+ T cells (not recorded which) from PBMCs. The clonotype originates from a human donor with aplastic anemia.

CDR3 region: CASGRAMILNTEAFF. The DNA sequence follows: TGTGCCAGCGGCCGGGCCATGATCTTGAACACTGAAGCTTTCTTT. The chain is assembled from TRBV2 and TRBJ1-1; no confident D gene assignment can be made. Counted from cysteine to phenylalanine, this CDR3 has 15 amino acids. The only DNA kept is the CDR3, 45 bases in frame from the first base. Per the germline V gene, SNHLY is the CDR1 and FYNNEI is the CDR2. V is cut by 8 bases and J by 0 bases, and the space between the germline ends is 16 bases.